This entry is about one T cell receptor beta chain. Profiling relied on immunoSEQ multiplex PCR, and the TCRdb table lists in-frame clones only, not all of them. The profile shows roughly 190,000 clones, under 80% of them singletons. This entry belongs to a study of blood T cell repertoires in COVID-19. The germline gives CDR1 SGHRS, CDR2 YFSETQ. CDR3 length: 16 amino acids. The V and J ends lost 1 base and 8 bases respectively, with 18 bases between them. The origin of this receptor is a woman aged 45-59 years with acute COVID-19. The sequenced material came from PBMCs or T cells enriched from blood (not recorded which). The chain couples TRBV5-1 to TRBJ1-4, with a possible D match to TRBD1 (5 bases). The CDR3 is CASSLSTWQGREKLFF. The CDR3 nucleotides read TGCGCCAGCAGCTTGTCGACGTGGCAGGGCAGAGAAAAACTGTTTTTT.